A selection of T cell receptor beta chains follows, all from one sample in a study of T cells in Graves' hyperthyroidism and ophthalmopathy. TCRdb ran MiXCR on the multiplex PCR reads and lists one entry per CDR3 protein. The data hold some 400,000 distinct CDR3 sequences, with roughly 13% observed a single time. The specimen was blood. The receptors come from a man aged 30 to 45 with Graves' hyperthyroidism that later progressed to Graves' ophthalmopathy. Both conserved end residues are trimmed from each CDR3. Fields, in order: J gene, V gene, CDR3 protein.

>TRBJ1-4|TRBV5-8
ASSWGHLATNEKLF
>TRBJ2-1|TRBV7-7
ASSLDPWANEQF
>TRBJ1-2|TRBV6-6
ASSYSGLNYGYT
>TRBJ1-5|TRBV10-3
AISDRDTNQPQH
>TRBJ2-1|TRBV2
ASSETGATIRNEQF
>TRBJ1-6|TRBV30
AWSRHPGKDLSYNSPLH
>TRBJ1-1|TRBV7-3
ASSLGVPGAEAF
>TRBJ2-7|TRBV11-3
ASSLDRLGFPFYEQY
>TRBJ2-5|TRBV25-1
ASSEGLAGFQETQY
>TRBJ1-1|TRBV20-1
SARDVKGGDTEAF
>TRBJ1-4|TRBV7-3
ASSLISTEIATNEKLF
>TRBJ1-4|TRBV9
ASSGTGGTEKLF
>TRBJ2-5|TRBV28
ASSRGQGARETQY
>TRBJ2-7|TRBV27
ASSLLGLAGAYEQY
>TRBJ1-6|TRBV14
ASSQVGSDPTLH
>TRBJ2-6|TRBV2
ASRWASGANVLT
>TRBJ1-2|TRBV28
ASSREYRLGGYT
>TRBJ1-2|TRBV20-1
SARQGASINYGYT
>TRBJ1-2|TRBV20-1
SASPGAGGYT
>TRBJ2-5|TRBV9
ASSVESGRGETQY
>TRBJ2-1|TRBV4-1
ASSQGTGVYNEQF
>TRBJ2-3|TRBV28
ASSLTYTTESYTDTQY
>TRBJ2-5|TRBV7-2
ASSPRGETHY
>TRBJ2-1|TRBV20-1
SATGPGLIEQF
>TRBJ2-1|TRBV20-1
SALRGVSSYNEQF
>TRBJ1-5|TRBV27
ASRSGTGARNQPQH
>TRBJ2-7|TRBV7-2
ASSPPGAYEQY
>TRBJ1-2|TRBV28
ASSLLGGGYGYT
>TRBJ2-5|TRBV12-5
ASGFEFGGAETQY